This T cell receptor beta chain was sequenced in a study of T cell changes during pregnancy in multiple sclerosis. The CDR3 loop spans 14 amino acids. Trimming took off 7 bases at V and 1 base at J, with 13 bases between the two ends. CDR1 is MNHNY and CDR2 is SVGAGI in the germline V gene (reference sequence). TCRdb's copy holds only in-frame clones and misses some; the assay was immunoSEQ multiplex PCR. The sample gives 50,000 to 70,000 clones, around 92% of which show up once; approximately 1.3% is in the top ten. This chain uses TRBV6-6 with TRBJ1-1, with D possibly TRBD1 on 5 matching bases. The sequenced sample was peripheral blood, obtained after pregnancy. The sequence came from a female donor in good health, enrolled as a control in a pregnancy study. The CDR3 bases are TGTGCCAGCACCCGACAGCTACCGAACACTGAAGCTTTCTTT. Amino acid sequence: CASTRQLPNTEAFF.